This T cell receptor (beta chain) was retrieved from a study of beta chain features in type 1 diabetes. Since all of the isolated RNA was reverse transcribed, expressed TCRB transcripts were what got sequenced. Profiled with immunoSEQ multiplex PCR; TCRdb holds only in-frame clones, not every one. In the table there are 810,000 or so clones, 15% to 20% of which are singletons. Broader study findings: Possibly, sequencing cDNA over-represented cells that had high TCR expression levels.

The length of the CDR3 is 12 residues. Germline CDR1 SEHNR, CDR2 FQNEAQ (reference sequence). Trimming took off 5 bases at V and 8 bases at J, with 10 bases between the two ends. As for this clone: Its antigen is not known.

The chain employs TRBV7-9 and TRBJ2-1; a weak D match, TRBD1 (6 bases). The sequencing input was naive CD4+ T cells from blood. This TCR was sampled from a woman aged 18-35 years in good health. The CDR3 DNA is TGTGCCAGCAGCCTTACAGGGTATGAGCAGTTCTTC. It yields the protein CASSLTGYEQFF. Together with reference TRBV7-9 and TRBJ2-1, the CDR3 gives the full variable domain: DTGVSQNPRHKITKRGQNVTFRCDPISEHNRLYWYRQTLGQGPEFLTYFQNEAQLEKSRLLSDRFSAERPKGSFSTLEIQRTEQGDSAMYLCASSLTGYEQFFGPGTRLTVL.